This entry lists 22 T cell receptor beta chains sequenced from one sample in a study of blood T cell repertoires in COVID-19. Some clones are missing from TCRdb's copy, which holds only in-frame ones; the method was immunoSEQ multiplex PCR. The sample includes under 200,000 clones, 75% to 95% of them seen just once. The sequenced material came from peripheral blood. The receptors come from a man aged 45-65 years with acute or convalescent COVID-19.

For the CDR3, the DNA is TGTGCCACCAACGAACAGGGTAATCAGCCCCAGCATTTT. This translates into CATNEQGNQPQHF. The rearrangement uses TRBV10-3 and TRBJ1-5; a possible D gene is TRBD1 (6 bases). Trimming took off 10 bases at V and 4 bases at J, with 14 bases between the two ends. There are 13 residues in the CDR3. CDR1 is ENHRY and CDR2 is SYGVKD in the germline V gene.

The chain joins TRBV7-2 to TRBJ2-3; 11 bases agree with TRBD2. V dropped 2 bases and J dropped 3; count of bases not matched to a gene: 4. There are 16 residues in the CDR3. The germline V gene encodes CDR1 SGHTA and CDR2 FQGNSA. CDR3 in amino acids: CASSLNPSGGTDTQYF. In DNA form, the CDR3 reads TGTGCCAGCAGCTTAAACCCTAGCGGGGGGACAGATACGCAGTATTTT. Full variable domain (outside the CDR3, taken from reference TRBV7-2 and TRBJ2-3): GAGVSQSPSNKVTEKGKDVELRCDPISGHTALYWYRQSLGQGLEFLIYFQGNSAPDKSGLPSDRFSAERTGGSVSTLTIQRTQQEDSAVYLCASSLNPSGGTDTQYFGPGTRLTVL.

V usage is TRBV11-2 and J usage is TRBJ2-1, with a weak D call TRBD2 (5 bases). This CDR3 spans 13 amino acids. Trimming shortened V by 8 bases and J by 9 bases, and 17 bases separated the two germline ends. CDR1 and CDR2 (germline): SGHAT, FQNNGV. In DNA, the CDR3 is TGTGCCAGCCTGCGGGCACCTCGGGGTGAGCAGTTCTTC. Translation: CASLRAPRGEQFF.

The chain joins TRBV4-1 to TRBJ1-3; D uncertain. Germline values: CDR1 MGHRA, CDR2 YSYEKL. The CDR3 covers 18 residues. Deletions cut 1 base from V and 0 bases from J, with 16 bases between. The CDR3 DNA is TGCGCCAGCAGCCAAGGCCCACCATTAAGAGCCTCTGGAAACACCATATATTTT. The encoded protein is CASSQGPPLRASGNTIYF.

The genes are TRBV4-2 and TRBJ1-1; a weak D match, TRBD1 (5 bases). Trimming took 4 bases from V and 1 from J, leaving 10 bases between them. CDR3 length equals 14 residues. CDR1 and CDR2 from the germline V gene are LGHNA and YNFKEQ. Written as DNA, the CDR3 is TGTGCCAGCAGCCCCATGACAGCGAACACTGAAGCTTTCTTT. It translates to CASSPMTANTEAFF.

The chain recombines TRBV4-2 with TRBJ2-2, with 14 bases aligning to TRBD2. The CDR3 has 20 amino acids. Germline CDR1 and CDR2: LGHNA and YNFKEQ. V lost 4 bases and J lost 7; bases outside the gene matches: 17. Here the CDR3 reads CASSPRRRTGLAGDGGELFF. CDR3 DNA: TGTGCCAGCAGCCCCAGGCGGAGAACGGGACTAGCGGGGGACGGCGGGGAGCTGTTTTTT.

V usage is TRBV6-6 and J usage is TRBJ1-1; possibly TRBD1 for D (6 bases). The CDR3 spans 15 residues. With 6 bases removed from V and 4 bases from J, the gap between germline ends came to 18 bases. Per the germline V gene, CDR1 is MNHNY and CDR2 is SVGAGI (reference sequence). CDR3 DNA sequence: TGTGCCAGCAGAAATACCGGACAGTTGAGCACTGAAGCTTTCTTT. Its protein product is CASRNTGQLSTEAFF.

The chain joins TRBV9 to TRBJ2-5; the D gene is possibly TRBD2 (5 bases). The germline V gene has CDR1 SGDLS and CDR2 YYNGEE. V was trimmed by 0 bases and J by 4 bases, leaving 7 bases between them. The CDR3 length is 13 residues. This CDR3 is CASSVALVETQYF. As DNA, the CDR3 is TGTGCCAGCAGCGTAGCACTAGTAGAGACCCAGTACTTC. Drawing the rest from reference TRBV9 and TRBJ2-5, the complete variable domain is DSGVTQTPKHLITATGQRVTLRCSPRSGDLSVYWYQQSLDQGLQFLIQYYNGEERAKGNILERFSAQQFPDLHSELNLSSLELGDSALYFCASSVALVETQYFGPGTRLLVL.

The J gene is TRBJ2-7, the V gene TRBV24-1, with 7 bases identical to TRBD1. The CDR3 length is 14 residues. CDR1 and CDR2 (germline): KGHDR, SFDVKD. V shed 5 bases and J 2 bases; nucleotides not matched to a gene: 5. Written as DNA, the CDR3 is TGTGCCACCAGTGCGGGTGGGACAGCCTACGAGCAGTACTTC. Protein: CATSAGGTAYEQYF.

V and J are TRBV19 and TRBJ1-5; D ambiguous. This CDR3 region has 13 residues. Trimming removed 3 bases from V and 5 bases from J, with 8 bases in between. From germline, CDR1 is LNHDA and CDR2 SQIVND (reference sequence). DNA of the CDR3: TGTGCCAGTAGTATGGTTCGGGATCAGCCCCAGCATTTT. Translated: CASSMVRDQPQHF.

The count of this clone is one. One junction end disagrees with the germline gene, perhaps due to a read error. The CDR3 region is CASSPGLAGSTDTQYF. Here the CDR3 DNA reads TGTGCTAGCAGCCCAGGACTAGCGGGCAGCACAGATACGCAGTATTTT. The chain uses TRBV7-7 and TRBJ2-3; 11 bases map to TRBD2. This CDR3 has 16 amino acids. The germline V gene has CDR1 SSHAT and CDR2 FNYEAQ (reference sequence).

The chain uses TRBV5-1 and TRBJ1-6; maybe TRBD1 (6 bases). Trimming left V 4 bases short and J 5 bases short, with 13 bases between. Germline CDR1 is SGHRS and CDR2 is YFSETQ. This CDR3 comprises 15 residues. In nucleotides, the CDR3 is TGCGCCAGCAGCACCCCCGCAGGGGATAATTCACCCCTCCACTTT. It specifies CASSTPAGDNSPLHF. Filled out from reference TRBV5-1 and TRBJ1-6, the complete variable domain reads KAGVTQTPRYLIKTRGQQVTLSCSPISGHRSVSWYQQTPGQGLQFLFEYFSETQRNKGNFPGRFSGRQFSNSRSEMNVSTLELGDSALYLCASSTPAGDNSPLHFGNGTRLTVT.

The chain couples TRBV5-1 to TRBJ1-1; 8 nucleotides agree with TRBD1. The trim removed 3 bases at V and 0 bases at J, leaving 7 bases unmatched. CDR3 size: 16 residues. Germline CDR1 reads SGHRS; CDR2 reads YFSETQ. The CDR3 nucleotides are TGCGCCAGCAGCTCAGGACAGGGAAGGATGAACACTGAAGCTTTCTTT. Protein: CASSSGQGRMNTEAFF.

The chain has TRBV9 and TRBJ2-2; D possibly corresponds to TRBD1 (5 bases). V was pared by 0 bases and J by 5 bases, with 11 bases between. The germline V gene encodes CDR1 SGDLS and CDR2 YYNGEE. The CDR3 is made up of 15 amino acids. The CDR3 DNA reads TGTGCCAGCAGCGTAGAAGGGGCTGGGACCGGGGAGCTGTTTTTT. Translated: CASSVEGAGTGELFF.

V and J are TRBV6-5 and TRBJ1-6; 8 bases map to TRBD1. The CDR3 runs to 16 residues. CDR1 MNHEY and CDR2 SVGAGI come from the germline V gene. V lost 1 base, J lost 9 bases, and 8 bases stayed unmatched. This chain's CDR3 is CASSYYSQGVRSPLHF. DNA of the CDR3: TGTGCCAGCAGTTACTATTCACAGGGGGTACGTTCACCCCTCCACTTT.

This chain connects TRBV23-1 to TRBJ2-3; 8 bases fit TRBD2. TRBV23-1 is an ORF for which the function is uncertain. This CDR3 comprises 14 residues. The J segment lost 6 bases and the V segment lost 6 bases, leaving 8 bases of the junction unmatched. For the CDR3, the DNA is TGCGCCAGCAGAAAACCTCGGGGGGGCGATACGCAGTATTTT. This translates into CASRKPRGGDTQYF.

The genes are TRBV29-1 and TRBJ2-5, with 8 bases fitting TRBD1. V shed 6 bases, J shed 4 bases, and the junction held 4 bases outside the gene matches. Germline V lookup: CDR1 SQVTM, CDR2 ANQGSEA. This CDR3 has 12 amino acids. This CDR3 is CSVRTGPETQYF. For the CDR3, the DNA is TGCAGCGTAAGGACAGGGCCAGAGACCCAGTACTTC.

V gene TRBV7-2 combines with J gene TRBJ1-6; 8 bases match TRBD1. Germline loops: CDR1 SGHTA, CDR2 FQGNSA. This CDR3 has 15 amino acids. The J segment lost 10 bases and the V segment lost 4 bases, leaving 9 bases of the junction unmatched. CDR3 coding DNA: TGTGCCAGCAGCTACAAGACAGGGGCGACGTCACCCCTCCACTTT. Its protein is CASSYKTGATSPLHF.

DNA of the CDR3: TGTGCCAGCAGCCGCTCGGTTGAGCAGTTCTTC. This translates into CASSRSVEQFF. The chain employs TRBV7-8 and TRBJ2-1; D is unclear. This CDR3 contains 11 residues. Trimming cost V 5 bases and J 9 bases, with 8 bases left between them. Germline CDR1 and CDR2: SGHVS and FQNEAQ.

The rearrangement joins TRBV27 to TRBJ2-3; weak D call: TRBD2 (5 bases). This CDR3 is 14 amino acids long. The ends were cut back, 6 bases at V and 4 bases at J, with 14 bases in the middle. Germline V gene lookup returns CDR1 MNHEY and CDR2 SMNVEV (reference sequence). CDR3 nucleotides: TGTGCCAGCAGACCAAGCCGCGGGCCAGATACGCAGTATTTT. It specifies CASRPSRGPDTQYF.

Details on this clone: The junction does not match germline at one end; this may be a read error. The chain combines TRBV9 with TRBJ2-5, with 14 bases identical to TRBD2. Germline V CDR1 and CDR2: SGDLS, YYNGEE. The CDR3 length is 16 residues. The CDR3 coding sequence is TGTGCCAGCAGCGCGGGACTAGCGGGGGCACAAGGGACCCAGTACTTC. It encodes CASSAGLAGAQGTQYF.

CDR3 protein: CASSLRPRGLTTTREQYF. CDR3 coding DNA: TGTGCCAGCAGTTTAAGGCCCAGGGGGCTAACGACTACGAGGGAGCAGTACTTC. This chain uses TRBV28 with TRBJ2-7; 8 bases align to TRBD1. CDR3 size: 18 residues. From germline, CDR1 is MDHEN and CDR2 SYDVKM. The V gene end was trimmed by 2 bases and the J gene end by 7 bases; junction bases not matched to a gene: 19.